The clone carrying this T cell receptor beta chain was counted a single time. Its antigen is undetermined. The data are from a study of identical twins. Findings and limits, study-wide: Cross-sectional statistical analysis was relied on for the conclusions, without the same donors being followed.

TCRdb fed the 5' RACE reads into MiXCR, producing one record per CDR3 protein. The table has 1.5 million to 2 million distinct CDR3 sequences, under 35% seen once; the top ten hold around 0.3%. CDR3 length equals 14 residues. The ends lost 3 bases at V and 7 bases at J; junction bases unmatched: 8. Germline values: CDR1 MGHRA, CDR2 YSYEKL. The origin of this receptor is a newborn girl in good health. The sequencing sample was made of cord blood. The chain carries TRBV4-1 and TRBJ2-7, with 8 bases lining up with TRBD1. This CDR3 is CASSQETGANEQYF. DNA of the CDR3: TGCGCCAGCAGCCAGGAGACAGGGGCGAATGAGCAGTACTTC.